This is a list of T cell receptor beta chains from one sample in a study of PD-1 blockade in classical Hodgkin lymphoma. Generated by immunoSEQ multiplex PCR, the TCRdb table keeps only in-frame clones and is missing some. The sample lists just under 40,000 clones; around four fifths were seen once. Sample: peripheral blood mononuclear cells (PBMCs), taken before the fourth cycle of nivolumab. These receptors all stem from a human donor with classical Hodgkin lymphoma. CDR3s include the opening cysteine and the closing phenylalanine or tryptophan. Fields, in order: V gene, D gene, clone size, CDR3 length, J gene, CDR3 protein, CDR3 DNA. The D gene is left open where the match is weak. Not every row has a clone size; where given, it reads once, few, many or a size class.

V gene: TRBV4-3
D gene: NA
clone size: once
CDR3 length: 15
J gene: TRBJ2-3
CDR3 protein: CASSLVTSGRNPQYF
CDR3 DNA: TGCGCCAGCAGCCTTGTGACTTCCGGAAGGAACCCGCAGTATTTT

V gene: TRBV27
D gene: NA
clone size: once
CDR3 length: 14
J gene: TRBJ2-5
CDR3 protein: CASSLVGYQETQYF
CDR3 DNA: TGTGCCAGCAGTTTAGTCGGGTACCAAGAGACCCAGTACTTC

V gene: TRBV7-2
D gene: NA
clone size: NA
CDR3 length: 11
J gene: TRBJ2-3
CDR3 protein: CASSKMDTQYF
CDR3 DNA: TGTGCCAGCAGCAAAATGGATACGCAGTATTTT

V gene: TRBV6-1
D gene: NA
clone size: NA
CDR3 length: 12
J gene: TRBJ2-7
CDR3 protein: CASSEVGSEQYF
CDR3 DNA: TGTGCCAGCAGTGAAGTAGGGTCCGAGCAGTACTTC

V gene: TRBV9
D gene: NA
clone size: NA
CDR3 length: 17
J gene: TRBJ1-6
CDR3 protein: CASSVEGTQGLGSPLHF
CDR3 DNA: TGTGCCAGCAGCGTAGAAGGAACTCAGGGGCTTGGGTCACCCCTCCACTTT

V gene: TRBV5-1
D gene: NA
clone size: NA
CDR3 length: 14
J gene: TRBJ2-3
CDR3 protein: CASSLEGNTDTQYF
CDR3 DNA: TGCGCCAGCAGCTTGGAGGGAAACACAGATACGCAGTATTTT

V gene: TRBV6-6
D gene: NA
clone size: NA
CDR3 length: 15
J gene: TRBJ2-7
CDR3 protein: CASSYLFEFQDEQYF
CDR3 DNA: TGTGCCAGCAGTTACTTATTCGAGTTCCAGGACGAGCAGTACTTC

V gene: TRBV4-2
D gene: NA
clone size: NA
CDR3 length: 15
J gene: TRBJ1-6
CDR3 protein: CASSQADRSDSPLHF
CDR3 DNA: TGTGCCAGCAGCCAAGCTGACAGGTCTGATTCACCCCTCCACTTT

V gene: TRBV20-1
D gene: NA
clone size: NA
CDR3 length: 11
J gene: TRBJ1-4
CDR3 protein: CSARDMEKLFF
CDR3 DNA: TGCAGTGCTAGAGACATGGAAAAACTGTTTTTT

V gene: TRBV7-2
D gene: TRBD1
clone size: once
CDR3 length: 16
J gene: TRBJ1-2
CDR3 protein: CASSSDFGTGLYGYTF
CDR3 DNA: TGTGCCAGCAGCTCCGACTTCGGGACAGGGCTGTATGGCTACACCTTC

V gene: TRBV11-2
D gene: TRBD2
clone size: once
CDR3 length: 14
J gene: TRBJ2-5
CDR3 protein: CASSLGGTKETQYF
CDR3 DNA: TGTGCCAGCAGCTTAGGCGGGACTAAAGAGACCCAGTACTTC

V gene: TRBV19
D gene: NA
clone size: NA
CDR3 length: 21
J gene: TRBJ2-6
CDR3 protein: CASSIHLLLRKRGAGANVLTF
CDR3 DNA: TGTGCCAGTAGTATCCACTTACTGCTCCGAAAGAGAGGGGCCGGGGCCAACGTCCTGACTTTC

V gene: TRBV5-1
D gene: TRBD2
clone size: NA
CDR3 length: 15
J gene: TRBJ2-3
CDR3 protein: CASSYSGGRADTQYF
CDR3 DNA: TGCGCCAGCAGCTATAGCGGGGGGCGGGCCGATACGCAGTATTTT

V gene: TRBV5-1
D gene: NA
clone size: NA
CDR3 length: 16
J gene: TRBJ1-6
CDR3 protein: CASSLYLDGYNSPLHF
CDR3 DNA: TGCGCCAGCAGCTTGTATTTGGACGGATATAATTCACCCCTCCACTTT

V gene: TRBV25-1
D gene: NA
clone size: NA
CDR3 length: 15
J gene: TRBJ2-7
CDR3 protein: CASSATGTVWAEQYF
CDR3 DNA: TGTGCCAGCAGTGCGACCGGGACGGTGTGGGCCGAGCAGTACTTC

V gene: TRBV11-3
D gene: NA
clone size: NA
CDR3 length: 15
J gene: TRBJ2-7
CDR3 protein: CASSFGQGPPYEQYF
CDR3 DNA: TGTGCCAGCAGCTTTGGGCAGGGGCCCCCCTACGAGCAGTACTTC

V gene: TRBV2
D gene: TRBD1
clone size: medium-sized
CDR3 length: 15
J gene: TRBJ1-6
CDR3 protein: CASSDRGPDNSPLHF
CDR3 DNA: TGTGCCAGCAGTGACAGGGGGCCTGATAATTCACCCCTCCACTTT

V gene: TRBV11-1
D gene: TRBD1
clone size: NA
CDR3 length: 14
J gene: TRBJ1-2
CDR3 protein: CASSSRPGTDGYTF
CDR3 DNA: TGTGCCAGCAGCTCTCGTCCCGGGACAGATGGCTACACCTTC

V gene: TRBV7-2
D gene: TRBD2
clone size: NA
CDR3 length: 18
J gene: TRBJ2-7
CDR3 protein: CASSLGRGGGRASYEQYF
CDR3 DNA: TGTGCCAGCAGCTTAGGTCGGGGGGGAGGAAGAGCGTCCTACGAGCAGTACTTC

V gene: TRBV7-9
D gene: NA
clone size: NA
CDR3 length: 17
J gene: TRBJ2-4
CDR3 protein: CASSPTQDSWAKNIQYF
CDR3 DNA: TGTGCCAGCAGTCCAACCCAGGACAGCTGGGCCAAAAACATTCAGTACTTC

V gene: TRBV19
D gene: NA
clone size: NA
CDR3 length: 13
J gene: TRBJ1-5
CDR3 protein: CATAEGRDQPQHF
CDR3 DNA: TGTGCCACCGCGGAGGGTAGGGATCAGCCCCAGCATTTT

V gene: TRBV30
D gene: NA
clone size: few
CDR3 length: 13
J gene: TRBJ1-1
CDR3 protein: CAWNQFGNTEAFF
CDR3 DNA: TGTGCCTGGAACCAGTTCGGAAACACTGAAGCTTTCTTT

V gene: TRBV6-4
D gene: NA
clone size: NA
CDR3 length: 16
J gene: TRBJ2-1
CDR3 protein: CASSEPGRTSYNEQFF
CDR3 DNA: TGTGCCAGCAGTGAACCGGGACGGACGTCCTACAATGAGCAGTTCTTC

V gene: TRBV5-1
D gene: NA
clone size: NA
CDR3 length: 10
J gene: TRBJ1-3
CDR3 protein: CARRGNTIYF
CDR3 DNA: TGCGCCAGGCGTGGAAACACCATATATTTT

V gene: TRBV15
D gene: NA
clone size: NA
CDR3 length: 14
J gene: TRBJ2-1
CDR3 protein: CATSRESSYNEQFF
CDR3 DNA: TGTGCCACCAGCAGAGAAAGCTCCTACAATGAGCAGTTCTTC

V gene: TRBV28
D gene: NA
clone size: few
CDR3 length: 14
J gene: TRBJ1-5
CDR3 protein: CASSLPNRDQPQHF
CDR3 DNA: TGTGCCAGCAGTTTACCTAACCGGGATCAGCCCCAGCATTTT

V gene: TRBV27
D gene: NA
clone size: NA
CDR3 length: 14
J gene: TRBJ1-6
CDR3 protein: CASSFREPNSPLHF
CDR3 DNA: TGTGCCAGCAGTTTCAGGGAACCCAATTCACCCCTCCACTTT

V gene: TRBV2
D gene: NA
clone size: NA
CDR3 length: 15
J gene: TRBJ1-5
CDR3 protein: CASSVLRAANQPQHF
CDR3 DNA: TGTGCCAGCAGTGTCCTCCGAGCAGCAAATCAGCCCCAGCATTTT

V gene: TRBV15
D gene: NA
clone size: NA
CDR3 length: 13
J gene: TRBJ2-7
CDR3 protein: CATSRGWENEQYF
CDR3 DNA: TGTGCCACCAGCAGGGGATGGGAGAACGAGCAGTACTTC

V gene: TRBV7-2
D gene: TRBD1
clone size: NA
CDR3 length: 15
J gene: TRBJ1-2
CDR3 protein: CASSFWDRGVDGYTF
CDR3 DNA: TGTGCCAGCAGCTTTTGGGACAGGGGCGTCGATGGCTACACCTTC

V gene: TRBV6-1
D gene: NA
clone size: few
CDR3 length: 14
J gene: TRBJ1-4
CDR3 protein: CASSPGHFNEKLFF
CDR3 DNA: TGTGCCAGCAGCCCGGGACACTTTAATGAAAAACTGTTTTTT